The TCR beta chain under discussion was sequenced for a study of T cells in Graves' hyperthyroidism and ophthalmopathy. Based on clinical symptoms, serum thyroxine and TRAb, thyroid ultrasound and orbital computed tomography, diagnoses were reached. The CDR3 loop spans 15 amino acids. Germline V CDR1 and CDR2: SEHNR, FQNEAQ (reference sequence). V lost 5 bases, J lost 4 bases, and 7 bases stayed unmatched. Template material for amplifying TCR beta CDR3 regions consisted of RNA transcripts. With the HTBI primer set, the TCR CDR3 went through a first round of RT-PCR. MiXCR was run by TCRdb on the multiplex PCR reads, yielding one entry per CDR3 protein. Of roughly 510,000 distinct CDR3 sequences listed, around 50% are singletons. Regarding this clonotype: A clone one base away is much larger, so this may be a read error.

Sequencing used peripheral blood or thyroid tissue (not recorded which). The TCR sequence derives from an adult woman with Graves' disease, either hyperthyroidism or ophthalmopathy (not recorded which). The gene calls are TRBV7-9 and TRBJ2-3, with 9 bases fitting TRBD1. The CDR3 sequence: CASSRQGDGADTQYF. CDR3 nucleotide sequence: TGTGCCAGCAGCAGACAGGGGGATGGCGCAGATACGCAGTATTTT.